The rows below give T cell receptor beta chains drawn from one sample of a study of circulating tumor DNA in untreated peripheral T-cell lymphoma. Sequencing was performed with immunoSEQ multiplex PCR; in TCRdb, only in-frame clones are kept and a portion is missing. The data contain 6,000 or so clones, approximately 75% of them singletons. Sequenced sample: tumor tissue. These TCRs come from a human donor with peripheral T-cell lymphoma. CDR3s include the opening cysteine and the closing phenylalanine or tryptophan. A D gene is named only where the DNA matches it firmly. The size entry is marked missing in some rows and otherwise reads once, few, many or a size class.

-,TRBV6-8,few,TRBJ2-5,CASPRPPLETQYF,TGTGCCAGCCCCCGCCCCCCTCTAGAGACCCAGTACTTC
-,TRBV28,-,TRBJ1-2,CASRIGGVYGYTF,TGTGCCAGCAGAATTGGGGGGGTCTATGGCTACACCTTC
-,TRBV15,-,TRBJ2-5,CASSQDGGGATQETQYF,TGTGCCAGCAGCCAAGATGGGGGCGGGGCTACACAAGAGACCCAATACTTC
-,TRBV6-8,-,TRBJ2-6,CASSYSGLSGANVLTF,TGTGCCAGCAGTTACTCGGGCCTCTCTGGGGCCAACGTCCTGACTTTC
-,TRBV11-3,-,TRBJ1-6,CASSLGRLYNSPLHF,TGTGCCAGCAGCTTGGGTAGGCTTTATAATTCACCCCTCCACTTT
-,TRBV19,-,TRBJ1-1,CASSIDRGHTEAFF,TGTGCCAGTAGTATAGATCGGGGACACACTGAAGCTTTCTTT
TRBD1,TRBV10-3,-,TRBJ1-1,CAISESWDRGTEAFF,TGTGCCATCAGTGAGTCATGGGACAGGGGTACTGAAGCTTTCTTT
-,TRBV28,-,TRBJ2-1,CASSPAGNEQFF,TGTGCCAGCAGCCCTGCGGGGAATGAGCAGTTCTTC
-,TRBV6-8,few,TRBJ1-5,CASSYSDTFSNQPQHF,TGTGCCAGCAGTTACTCTGACACGTTTAGCAATCAGCCCCAGCATTTT
-,TRBV6-8,few,TRBJ1-1,CASSPTQKGEAFF,TGTGCCAGCAGTCCAACGCAGAAGGGTGAAGCTTTCTTT
-,TRBV6-4,once,TRBJ1-2,CASTDRWEGYTF,TGTGCCAGCACCGACCGTTGGGAAGGCTACACCTTC
-,TRBV29-1,-,TRBJ1-4,CSVDIGSGTGEKLFF,TGCAGCGTTGATATCGGTTCCGGGACGGGCGAAAAACTGTTTTTT
-,TRBV23-1,-,TRBJ1-6,CASTPVRPDFYNSPLHF,TGCGCCAGCACCCCGGTCCGCCCCGATTTTTATAATTCACCCCTCCACTTT
-,TRBV29-1,few,TRBJ1-1,CSVEEKAATPGAFF,TGCAGCGTTGAAGAGAAGGCGGCCACCCCGGGAGCTTTCTTT
-,TRBV6-8,few,TRBJ1-5,CASSDSEGVSNQPQHF,TGTGCCAGCAGTGACTCGGAAGGGGTTAGCAATCAGCCCCAGCATTTT
-,TRBV11-3,-,TRBJ2-5,CASSQPGITGLKETQYF,TGTGCCAGCAGCCAACCCGGGATTACGGGACTCAAAGAGACCCAGTACTTC
-,TRBV7-5,-,TRBJ1-4,CASSPTGSPGEKLFF,TGTGCCAGCAGCCCGACAGGATCCCCTGGGGAAAAACTGTTTTTT
TRBD1,TRBV19,once,TRBJ2-1,CASRKGQLSYNEQFF,TGTGCCAGTAGAAAGGGACAGCTCTCCTACAATGAGCAGTTCTTC
TRBD1,TRBV19,-,TRBJ1-2,CASSIGGGYGYTF,TGTGCCAGTAGTATTGGAGGGGGCTATGGCTATACCTTC
-,TRBV28,-,TRBJ1-3,CASIWGGMAGNTIYF,TGTGCCAGCATCTGGGGGGGTATGGCTGGAAACACCATATATTTT
-,TRBV19,-,TRBJ2-7,CASSSRVDEQYF,TGTGCCAGTAGTTCGCGGGTTGACGAGCAGTACTTC
-,TRBV6-8,-,TRBJ1-2,CASSYLGNYGYTF,TGTGCCAGCAGTTACCTTGGCAACTATGGCTACACCTTC